The 8 T cell receptor beta chains in this list originate from one sample, sequenced in a study of T-cell memory formation after mild COVID-19. TCRdb independently ran MiXCR on the 5' RACE reads; one entry per CDR3 protein. In the table there are 470,000 or so distinct CDR3 sequences, roughly 25% of which are singletons. The specimen was PBMCs or a T cell subset sorted from them (not recorded which). The receptors were sampled from an adult woman who had mild COVID-19 (a few samples of this study predate the infection). Cell type and time point are not known.

CDR3 protein: CASSTKITGTGAEDTEAFF. The CDR3 nucleotides read TGTGCCAGCAGTACTAAGATAACCGGGACAGGGGCGGAGGACACTGAAGCTTTCTTT. V is TRBV2 and J is TRBJ1-1; 10 nucleotides agree with TRBD1. CDR3 size: 19 residues. V lost 5 bases, J lost 3 bases, and 18 bases stayed unmatched. Germline CDR1 is SNHLY and CDR2 is FYNNEI.

The chain joins TRBV10-2 to TRBJ1-1, with 7 bases that match TRBD1. Looked up from germline, CDR1 is WSHSY and CDR2 is SAAADI. CDR3 size: 15 residues. Losses at the gene ends were 7 bases for V and 4 bases for J; bases not matched to a gene: 12. Written as DNA, the CDR3 is TGCGCCAGCAATAAGGGGGCACCGAGGGGCACTGAAGCTTTCTTT. It is translated as CASNKGAPRGTEAFF.

The genes are TRBV29-1 and TRBJ2-7, with 7 bases fitting TRBD2. The CDR3 is 13 amino acids. CDR1 SQVTM and CDR2 ANQGSEA come from the germline V gene. Trimming removed 1 base from V and 2 bases from J; junction bases left unmatched: 2. CDR3: CSVEGGGAYEQYF. CDR3 nucleotide sequence: TGCAGCGTTGAAGGTGGGGGGGCCTACGAGCAGTACTTC.

This chain connects TRBV18 to TRBJ1-1; unclear D gene. CDR3 size: 12 residues. From germline, CDR1 is KGHSH and CDR2 LQKENI. Trimming took 6 bases from V and 11 from J, leaving 16 bases between them. CDR3 in amino acids: CASSPGPSQAFF. In DNA, the CDR3 is TGTGCCAGCTCCCCAGGACCTTCACAGGCTTTCTTT.

There are a few counts of this clonotype. The chain couples TRBV27 to TRBJ2-1; 13 bases line up with TRBD2. CDR1 and CDR2 from the germline V gene are MNHEY and SMNVEV (reference sequence). The CDR3 has 13 amino acids. With 11 bases clipped from V and 10 bases from J, the junction kept 8 bases outside the gene matches. In nucleotides, the CDR3 is TGTGCCTCGAGGACTAGCGGGGGCCGGGAGCAGTTCTTC. This sequence encodes CASRTSGGREQFF.

This clonotype was observed a handful of times. The chain is built from TRBV19 and TRBJ2-5; 8 nucleotides agree with TRBD1. V lost 2 bases to trimming and J lost 7 bases; unmatched junction nucleotides: 6. CDR1 LNHDA and CDR2 SQIVND come from the germline V gene (reference sequence). CDR3 size: 14 residues. CDR3: CASSISGQGRTQYF. The CDR3 region has the DNA TGTGCCAGTAGTATATCCGGACAGGGCCGGACCCAGTACTTC. Full variable domain (outside the CDR3, taken from reference TRBV19 and TRBJ2-5): DGGITQSPKYLFRKEGQNVTLSCEQNLNHDAMYWYRQDPGQGLRLIYYSQIVNDFQKGDIAEGYSVSREKKESFPLTVTSAQKNPTAFYLCASSISGQGRTQYFGPGTRLLVL.

This clonotype has just a few counts. The J gene is TRBJ1-1, the V gene TRBV10-3, with D tentatively TRBD1 (5 bases). Germline V gene lookup returns CDR1 ENHRY and CDR2 SYGVKD. The CDR3 extends over 14 amino acids. Deletions cut 4 bases from V and 3 bases from J, with 12 bases between. In DNA, the CDR3 is TGTGCCATCAGTGTGGGGGGTCCGGACACTGAAGCTTTCTTT. Encoded protein: CAISVGGPDTEAFF.

V and J are TRBV5-1 and TRBJ2-1; D uncertain. This CDR3 region has 12 residues. The V and J ends lost 3 bases and 4 bases respectively, with 5 bases between them. Germline CDR1 reads SGHRS; CDR2 reads YFSETQ. The CDR3 region is CASSSTYNEQFF. The CDR3 nucleotides are TGCGCCAGCAGCTCCACATACAATGAGCAGTTCTTC.